These 8 T cell receptor beta chains were all obtained from the same sample, sequenced in a study of cytomegalovirus exposure and HLA in healthy donors. Primers: 60 Vbeta forward and 13 Jbeta reverse. The assay was immunoSEQ multiplex PCR, and TCRdb's table has in-frame clones only and misses some. The sample has 150,000 to 170,000 clones; approximately 80% are singletons. What was sequenced was PBMCs. The receptors come from a woman aged 35 to 49 in good health and CMV-seropositive.

The chain links TRBV28 to TRBJ2-2; TRBD2 might be the D (5 bases). This CDR3 is 13 amino acids long. Trimming left V 2 bases short and J 6 bases short, with 7 bases between. Per the germline V gene, CDR1 is MDHEN and CDR2 is SYDVKM. CDR3 nucleotide sequence: TGTGCCAGCAGTTTACGGGGATCCGGGGAGCTGTTTTTT. The encoded protein is CASSLRGSGELFF.

The chain combines TRBV7-3 with TRBJ2-1, with D maybe TRBD2 (5 bases). V was cut by 3 bases and J by 1 base, with 13 bases left in between. Per germline, CDR1 SGHTA and CDR2 FQGTGA. The CDR3 spans 16 residues. This CDR3 reads CASSFRRGGSYNEQFF. CDR3 coding DNA: TGTGCCAGCAGCTTTCGACGGGGTGGGTCCTACAATGAGCAGTTCTTC.

V is TRBV23-1 and J is TRBJ2-1; D may be TRBD1 (6 bases). TRBV23-1 is known as an ORF, though its function is uncertain. The CDR3 is 11 residues long. Trimming stripped 8 bases from V and 15 bases from J, with 17 bases between. CDR3 DNA sequence: TGCGCCAGCGGGTTCGGACAGTCGGTGTTCTTC. It translates to CASGFGQSVFF.

The chain couples TRBV14 to TRBJ2-7, with D possibly matching TRBD2 (6 bases). V lost 1 base and J 7 bases, leaving 17 bases between the germline ends. Germline loops: CDR1 SGHDN, CDR2 FVKESK. This CDR3 is built from 15 residues. The CDR3 reads CASSQVAELLGEQYF. The DNA of the CDR3 is TGTGCCAGCAGCCAAGTAGCGGAATTGCTTGGGGAGCAGTACTTC.

The gene calls are TRBV15 and TRBJ2-3, with 14 bases identical to TRBD2. Germline assignment: CDR1 LNHNV and CDR2 YYDKDF (reference sequence). Trimming took 1 base from V and 5 from J; bases not matched to a gene: 5. The CDR3 covers 17 residues. CDR3 nucleotides: TGTGCCACCAGCAGAGCGGGACTAGCGGGAGAAGTAGATACGCAGTATTTT. It codes for CATSRAGLAGEVDTQYF.

This chain joins TRBV5-1 and TRBJ1-4, with TRBD1 matching over 7 bases. Germline lookup yields CDR1 SGHRS and CDR2 YFSETQ. With V trimmed by 5 bases and J by 7 bases, 14 bases remained unmatched. The CDR3 totals 16 residues. CDR3 sequence (DNA): TGCGCCAGCAGATCCGACGACAGGGTAAAGGGTGAAAAACTGTTTTTT. It codes for CASRSDDRVKGEKLFF.

The rearrangement joins TRBV6-1 to TRBJ2-5; unclear D gene. The CDR3 length is 11 residues. The V gene's germline CDR1 is MNHNS and CDR2 SASEGT. V was trimmed by 3 bases and J by 5 bases, leaving 4 bases between them. Written as DNA, the CDR3 is TGTGCCAGCAGTGAGTATGAGACCCAGTACTTC. It encodes CASSEYETQYF.

Only a few counts were recorded for this clone. V gene TRBV6-6 combines with J gene TRBJ1-2; D is perhaps TRBD1 (6 bases). Trimming stripped 3 bases from V and 4 bases from J, with 12 bases between. Germline CDR1 is MNHNY and CDR2 is SVGAGI (reference sequence). This CDR3 is 14 amino acids long. The CDR3 nucleotides are TGTGCCAGCAGTTATGAAACAGGGTTCTATGGCTACACCTTC. Its translation is CASSYETGFYGYTF.